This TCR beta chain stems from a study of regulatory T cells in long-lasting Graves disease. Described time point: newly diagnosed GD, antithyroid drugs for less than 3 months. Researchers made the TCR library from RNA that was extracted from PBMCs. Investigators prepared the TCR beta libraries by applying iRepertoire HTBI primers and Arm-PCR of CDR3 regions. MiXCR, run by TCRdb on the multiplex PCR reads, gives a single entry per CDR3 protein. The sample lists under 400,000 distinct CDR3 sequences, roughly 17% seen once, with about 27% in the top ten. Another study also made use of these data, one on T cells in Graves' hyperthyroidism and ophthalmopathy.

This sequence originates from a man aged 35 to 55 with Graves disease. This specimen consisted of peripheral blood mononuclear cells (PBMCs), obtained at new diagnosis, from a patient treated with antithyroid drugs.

The CDR3: CASSFSKGLGDNIQYF. Here the CDR3 DNA reads TGTGCCAGTAGTTTCAGCAAGGGGCTAGGGGATAACATTCAGTACTTC. V usage is TRBV19 and J usage is TRBJ2-4; D might be TRBD1 (5 bases). V shed 5 bases and J shed 7 bases, with 21 bases lying between them. CDR1 is LNHDA, CDR2 SQIVND, per germline (reference sequence). The CDR3 runs 16 residues.